The 27 T cell receptor beta chains below all came from one sample that was sequenced in a study of control samples from healthy donors and cancer patients. Sequencing was performed with immunoSEQ multiplex PCR; in TCRdb, only in-frame clones are kept and a portion is missing. This sample has over 150,000 clones, with 75% to 95% found just once. What was sequenced was blood. All receptors derive from a woman aged 40 to 50 in good health.

The chain is built from TRBV5-6 and TRBJ1-1; D is uncertain. The CDR3 totals 14 residues. Germline V gives CDR1 SGHDT, CDR2 YYEEEE. V lost 1 base and J 1 base, leaving 8 bases between the germline ends. The CDR3 DNA follows: TGTGCCAGCAGCTTGCGCCTCGCGAACACTGAAGCTTTCTTT. Translating it yields CASSLRLANTEAFF.

V usage is TRBV18 and J usage is TRBJ2-3; D gene unclear. Trimming removed 2 bases from V and 0 bases from J, with 6 bases in between. The CDR3 consists of 14 residues. Germline-derived CDR1 and CDR2 are KGHSH and LQKENI. This CDR3 is CASSPDISTDTQYF. CDR3 in DNA: TGTGCCAGCTCACCAGACATTAGCACAGATACGCAGTATTTT.

The chain is built from TRBV5-1 and TRBJ1-2, with no clear D. Germline CDR1 is SGHRS and CDR2 is YFSETQ. With 0 bases removed from V and 8 bases from J, the gap between germline ends came to 11 bases. CDR3 length equals 13 residues. The CDR3 DNA reads as TGCGCCAGCAGCTTGGCCGTACAAAGCGGCTACACCTTC. Its protein is CASSLAVQSGYTF.

This chain uses TRBV5-6 with TRBJ2-1, with D perhaps assigned TRBD1 or TRBD2 (5 bases each). Trimming stripped 3 bases from V and 8 bases from J, with 9 bases between. Germline assignment: CDR1 SGHDT and CDR2 YYEEEE. The CDR3 is 12 amino acids. The CDR3 region is CASSWGIYEQFF. The CDR3 DNA reads as TGTGCCAGCAGCTGGGGGATTTATGAGCAGTTCTTC.

The genes are TRBV5-1 and TRBJ1-1; TRBD1 agrees at 7 bases. The CDR3 extends over 14 amino acids. J was trimmed by 6 bases and V by 5 bases; bases with no gene match: 10. Germline V gene sequence: CDR1 SGHRS, CDR2 YFSETQ. This CDR3 is CASREWTGLSEAFF. The CDR3 DNA is TGCGCCAGCAGAGAGTGGACAGGCTTATCTGAAGCTTTCTTT.

The chain couples TRBV3-1 (or the pseudogene TRBV3-2) to TRBJ2-1; D not certain. From germline, CDR1 is LGHDT and CDR2 YNNKEL (reference sequence). The CDR3 is made up of 15 amino acids. Trimming took 5 bases from V and 3 from J, leaving 14 bases between them. CDR3 coding DNA: TGTGCCAGCAGCAAAACAAGCTCCCGCTACAATGAGCAGTTCTTC. It is translated as CASSKTSSRYNEQFF.

The genes are TRBV5-1 and TRBJ2-3, with 9 bases fitting TRBD2. This CDR3 spans 15 amino acids. Trimming removed 0 bases from V and 6 bases from J; junction bases left unmatched: 5. Germline assignment: CDR1 SGHRS and CDR2 YFSETQ. CDR3 coding DNA: TGCGCCAGCAGCTTGGTTGCGGGGGGGCCGGATACGCAGTATTTT. Translating it yields CASSLVAGGPDTQYF.

The V and J genes are TRBV6-5 and TRBJ1-5, with D tentatively TRBD1 (6 bases). This CDR3 comprises 12 residues. Germline V gene sequence: CDR1 MNHEY, CDR2 SVGAGI. The CDR3 region has the DNA TGTGCTGAGGGGGGCGGCAATCAGCCCCAGCATTTT. Residues: CAEGGGNQPQHF.

This sequence joins TRBV7-9 and TRBJ2-4; maybe TRBD1 (5 bases). There are 16 residues in the CDR3. From germline, CDR1 is SEHNR and CDR2 FQNEAQ (reference sequence). V lost 4 bases to trimming and J lost 0 bases, with 13 bases between them. The CDR3 DNA reads TGTGCCAGCAGCTCGACAGCAGCCCTAGCCAAAAACATTCAGTACTTC. Translated: CASSSTAALAKNIQYF. The full variable domain, with the rest looked up from reference TRBV7-9 and TRBJ2-4, is DTGVSQNPRHKITKRGQNVTFRCDPISEHNRLYWYRQTLGQGPEFLTYFQNEAQLEKSRLLSDRFSAERPKGSFSTLEIQRTEQGDSAMYLCASSSTAALAKNIQYFGAGTRLSVL.

The V gene is TRBV12-3 or TRBV12-4, the J gene TRBJ2-7; D not resolved. There are 13 residues in the CDR3. Trimming left V 4 bases short and J 2 bases short, with 9 bases between. The CDR3 loop reads CASSSGRPYEQYF. The DNA for the CDR3 is TGTGCCAGCAGTTCTGGGCGACCCTACGAGCAGTACTTC.

The chain uses TRBV18 and TRBJ1-1; weak D call: TRBD1 (5 bases). Trimming cost V 3 bases and J 1 base, with 12 bases left between them. The CDR3 is made up of 15 amino acids. CDR1 and CDR2 (germline): KGHSH, LQKENI. The CDR3 DNA reads TGTGCCAGCTCACCCCAACAGGCTAAGAACACTGAAGCTTTCTTT. Its protein is CASSPQQAKNTEAFF.

This chain uses TRBV5-8 with TRBJ2-7, with D perhaps matching TRBD1 (6 bases). Trimming shortened V by 4 bases and J by 5 bases, and 13 bases separated the two germline ends. The germline gives CDR1 SGHTS, CDR2 YDEGEE. The CDR3 extends over 13 amino acids. The CDR3: CASSMHRVNEQYF. CDR3 sequence (DNA): TGTGCCAGCAGCATGCACAGGGTTAACGAGCAGTACTTC.

The sample holds one count of this clone. The V and J genes are TRBV2 and TRBJ2-2, with TRBD2 identical over 14 bases. Per germline, CDR1 SNHLY and CDR2 FYNNEI. Losses at the gene ends were 5 bases for V and 3 bases for J; bases not matched to a gene: 2. There are 16 residues in the CDR3. DNA of the CDR3: TGTGCCAGCAGTAGACTAGCGGGGGGGTACACCGGGGAGCTGTTTTTT. Protein: CASSRLAGGYTGELFF. Full variable domain (outside the CDR3, taken from reference TRBV2 and TRBJ2-2): EPEVTQTPSHQVTQMGQEVILRCVPISNHLYFYWYRQILGQKVEFLVSFYNNEISEKSEIFDDQFSVERPDGSNFTLKIRSTKLEDSAMYFCASSRLAGGYTGELFFGEGSRLTVL.

The CDR3 sequence: CASSSGTSGGASTDTQYF. CDR3 coding DNA: TGCGCCAGCAGCTCGGGGACTAGCGGGGGGGCCAGTACAGATACGCAGTATTTT. The chain is built from TRBV5-1 and TRBJ2-3, with 16 bases fitting TRBD2. The CDR3 is 18 amino acids. Germline V gives CDR1 SGHRS, CDR2 YFSETQ. V dropped 3 bases and J dropped 3; count of bases not matched to a gene: 7.

The V gene is TRBV6-1, the J gene TRBJ1-6, with D possibly matching TRBD1 (5 bases). Trimming left V 1 base short and J 8 bases short, with 15 bases between. The CDR3 length is 16 residues. Looked up from germline, CDR1 is MNHNS and CDR2 is SASEGT. CDR3 bases: TGTGCCAGCAGTGAAGTGGCAGGGCGTAGGGATTCACCCCTCCACTTT. Translating gives CASSEVAGRRDSPLHF.

V usage is TRBV11-2 and J usage is TRBJ2-5, with no clear D. CDR3 length: 12 amino acids. Trimming shortened V by 0 bases and J by 6 bases, and 5 bases separated the two germline ends. Germline V CDR1 and CDR2: SGHAT, FQNNGV. DNA for the CDR3: TGTGCCAGCAGCTTAGAAGCCCAGACCCAGTACTTC. Protein sequence: CASSLEAQTQYF.

The chain combines TRBV5-1 with TRBJ2-7; TRBD1 is a possible D gene (6 bases). The CDR3 is 15 amino acids. Trimming left V 3 bases short and J 2 bases short, with 15 bases between. Germline loops: CDR1 SGHRS, CDR2 YFSETQ. CDR3 nucleotides: TGCGCCAGCAGCTCCCCGGGTACAGGGACCTACGAGCAGTACTTC. This codes for CASSSPGTGTYEQYF.

The rearrangement uses TRBV7-6 and TRBJ2-7, with 8 nucleotides matching TRBD1. Germline V gene lookup returns CDR1 SGHVS and CDR2 FNYEAQ. J gave up 7 bases and V 0 bases, and 17 bases lay outside the gene matches. The CDR3 totals 18 residues. CDR3 coding DNA: TGTGCCAGCAGCTTAGCCCCAGGGGGCGCGCCCTTATCTGGGGAGCAGTACTTC. It codes for CASSLAPGGAPLSGEQYF.

This chain uses TRBV25-1 with TRBJ1-2; the D is unclear. V gave up 3 bases and J gave up 7 bases, with 9 bases separating them. From germline, CDR1 is MGHDK and CDR2 SYGVNS. The CDR3 spans 12 residues. The CDR3 region is CASSDTGIGYTF. The CDR3 DNA is TGTGCCAGCAGTGACACCGGGATTGGCTACACCTTC.

The V and J genes are TRBV2 and TRBJ1-1, with D uncertain. CDR3 length equals 11 residues. Germline V lookup: CDR1 SNHLY, CDR2 FYNNEI. The V end lost 8 bases, the J end lost 5 bases, and 9 bases lay between the germline ends. CDR3 protein: CASSAETEAFF. The CDR3, as DNA: TGTGCCAGCTCGGCCGAGACTGAAGCTTTCTTT.

The CDR3 protein is CASSLEVGETDTQYF. In nucleotides, the CDR3 is TGCGCCAGCAGCTTGGAGGTAGGGGAAACAGATACGCAGTATTTT. V usage is TRBV5-1 and J usage is TRBJ2-3; D might be TRBD1 (5 bases). V lost 0 bases and J 3 bases, leaving 11 bases between the germline ends. The germline gives CDR1 SGHRS, CDR2 YFSETQ. This CDR3 comprises 15 residues.

This clone was detected once. The chain couples TRBV5-1 to TRBJ1-1; D remains unclear. The CDR3 contains 15 residues. Germline CDR1 and CDR2: SGHRS and YFSETQ. Trimming took off 0 bases at V and 4 bases at J, with 13 bases between the two ends. The CDR3, as DNA: TGCGCCAGCAGCTTGGAGGCTCAAGGGTTCACTGAAGCTTTCTTT. Its protein is CASSLEAQGFTEAFF.

CDR3 in DNA: TGTGCCAGCAGCGCGGACAGGGATCAGCCCCAGCATTTT. Protein product: CASSADRDQPQHF. The chain employs TRBV2 and TRBJ1-5; 8 nucleotides line up with TRBD1. CDR3 size: 13 residues. CDR1 is SNHLY and CDR2 is FYNNEI in the germline V gene. Trimming removed 6 bases from V and 5 bases from J; junction bases left unmatched: 3.

This clone was recorded only once. The J gene is TRBJ2-2, the V gene TRBV5-4; 10 bases are a match to TRBD2. Germline V gene sequence: CDR1 SGHNT, CDR2 YYREEE (reference sequence). The CDR3 has 16 residues. With V trimmed by 3 bases and J by 5 bases, 7 bases remained unmatched. The CDR3 sequence is CASSSSGGAWTGELFF. CDR3 bases: TGTGCCAGCAGCTCGAGCGGGGGGGCGTGGACCGGGGAGCTGTTTTTT.

The chain combines TRBV10-3 with TRBJ2-7, with TRBD1 identical over 8 bases. The CDR3 totals 14 residues. The junction had 10 bases not matched to a gene; V was cut back by 5 bases and J by 7 bases. CDR1 and CDR2 from the germline V gene are ENHRY and SYGVKD. This chain's CDR3 is CAISPGQATEEQYF. CDR3 nucleotides: TGTGCCATCAGTCCGGGACAGGCTACGGAGGAGCAGTACTTC.

This chain connects TRBV4-2 to TRBJ1-1; 7 bases fit TRBD1. Germline values: CDR1 LGHNA, CDR2 YNFKEQ. The CDR3 has 13 residues. Unmatched junction bases numbered 2, after V lost 0 bases and J lost 7 bases. The CDR3: CASSQETGIEAFF. DNA of the CDR3: TGTGCCAGCAGCCAAGAGACAGGGATTGAAGCTTTCTTT.

V is TRBV11-3 and J is TRBJ1-1; possible D gene TRBD1, 6 bases. Trimming left V 5 bases short and J 7 bases short, with 11 bases between. The CDR3 is made up of 12 amino acids. CDR1 is SGHNT, CDR2 YENEEA, per germline. The CDR3 reads CASSRTAGEAFF. The CDR3 DNA follows: TGTGCCAGCAGCCGGACAGCTGGTGAAGCTTTCTTT.